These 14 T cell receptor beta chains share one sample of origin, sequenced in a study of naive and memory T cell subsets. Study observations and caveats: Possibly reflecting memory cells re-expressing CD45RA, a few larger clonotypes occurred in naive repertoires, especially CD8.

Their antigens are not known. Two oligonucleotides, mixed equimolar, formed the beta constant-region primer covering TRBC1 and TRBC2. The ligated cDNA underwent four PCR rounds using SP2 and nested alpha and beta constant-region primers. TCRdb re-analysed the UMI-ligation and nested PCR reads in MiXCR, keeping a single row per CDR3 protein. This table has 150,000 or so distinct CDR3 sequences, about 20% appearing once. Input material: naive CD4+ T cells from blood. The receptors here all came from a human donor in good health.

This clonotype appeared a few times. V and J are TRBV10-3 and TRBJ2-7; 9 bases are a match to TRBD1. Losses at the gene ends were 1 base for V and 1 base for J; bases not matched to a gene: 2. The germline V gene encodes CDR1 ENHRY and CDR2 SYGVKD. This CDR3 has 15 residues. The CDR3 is CAISELGTGSYEQYF. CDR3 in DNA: TGTGCCATCAGTGAGTTAGGGACAGGGTCCTACGAGCAGTACTTC.

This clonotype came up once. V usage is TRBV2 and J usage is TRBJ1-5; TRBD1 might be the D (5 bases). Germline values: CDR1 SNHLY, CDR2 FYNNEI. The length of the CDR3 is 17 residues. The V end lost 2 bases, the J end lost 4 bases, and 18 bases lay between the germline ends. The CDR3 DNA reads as TGTGCCAGCAGTGAATTTGGGGTCAGGGAAATAAATCAGCCCCAGCATTTT. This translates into CASSEFGVREINQPQHF.

In DNA, the CDR3 is TGCGCCAGCAGCCTAACACCGACTAGCGCGCCAGATACGCAGTATTTT. Translated, it gives CASSLTPTSAPDTQYF. This chain connects TRBV4-1 to TRBJ2-3, with 8 bases lining up with TRBD2. This CDR3 has 16 amino acids. Trimming took 4 bases from V and 4 from J; bases not matched to a gene: 10. Per the germline V gene, CDR1 is MGHRA and CDR2 is YSYEKL.

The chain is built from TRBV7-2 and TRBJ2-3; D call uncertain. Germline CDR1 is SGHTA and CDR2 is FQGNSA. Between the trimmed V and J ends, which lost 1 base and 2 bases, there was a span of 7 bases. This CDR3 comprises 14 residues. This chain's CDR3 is CASSLGTITDTQYF. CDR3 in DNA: TGTGCCAGCAGCTTAGGAACGATCACAGATACGCAGTATTTT. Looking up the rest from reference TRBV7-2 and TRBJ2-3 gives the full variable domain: GAGVSQSPSNKVTEKGKDVELRCDPISGHTALYWYRQSLGQGLEFLIYFQGNSAPDKSGLPSDRFSAERTGGSVSTLTIQRTQQEDSAVYLCASSLGTITDTQYFGPGTRLTVL.

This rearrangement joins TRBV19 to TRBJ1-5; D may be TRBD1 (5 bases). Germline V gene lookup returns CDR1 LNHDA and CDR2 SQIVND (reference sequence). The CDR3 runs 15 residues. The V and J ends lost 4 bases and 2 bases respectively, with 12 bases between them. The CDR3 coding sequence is TGTGCCAGTAGTAGGGACGGTTACGGCAATCAGCCCCAGCATTTT. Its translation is CASSRDGYGNQPQHF.

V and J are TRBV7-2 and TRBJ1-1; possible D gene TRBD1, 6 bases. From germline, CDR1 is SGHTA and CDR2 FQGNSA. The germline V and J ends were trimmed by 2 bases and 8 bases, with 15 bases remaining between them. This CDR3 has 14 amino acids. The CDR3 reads CASSLFFQGSEAFF. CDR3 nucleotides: TGTGCCAGCAGCTTATTCTTCCAGGGGAGCGAAGCTTTCTTT.

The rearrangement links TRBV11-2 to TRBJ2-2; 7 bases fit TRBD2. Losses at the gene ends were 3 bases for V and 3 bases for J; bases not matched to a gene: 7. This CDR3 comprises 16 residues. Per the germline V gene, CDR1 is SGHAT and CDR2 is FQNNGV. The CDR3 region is CASSLGLRTHTGELFF. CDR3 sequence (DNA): TGTGCCAGCAGCTTGGGACTAAGGACTCACACCGGGGAGCTGTTTTTT.

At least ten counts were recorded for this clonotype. The CDR3: CASSPGWDTEAFF. CDR3 DNA sequence: TGTGCCAGCTCACCCGGTTGGGACACTGAAGCTTTCTTT. The chain uses TRBV18 and TRBJ1-1; D remains ambiguous. V was cut by 3 bases and J by 3 bases, with 8 bases left in between. Looked up from germline, CDR1 is KGHSH and CDR2 is LQKENI. CDR3 length equals 13 residues.

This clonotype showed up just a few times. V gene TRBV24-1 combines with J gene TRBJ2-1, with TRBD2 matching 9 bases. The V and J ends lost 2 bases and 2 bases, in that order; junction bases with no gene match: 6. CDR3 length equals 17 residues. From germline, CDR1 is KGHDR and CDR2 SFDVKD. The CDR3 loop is CATSDSLAGSPYNEQFF. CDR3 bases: TGTGCCACCAGTGATTCCCTAGCGGGGAGCCCCTACAATGAGCAGTTCTTC.

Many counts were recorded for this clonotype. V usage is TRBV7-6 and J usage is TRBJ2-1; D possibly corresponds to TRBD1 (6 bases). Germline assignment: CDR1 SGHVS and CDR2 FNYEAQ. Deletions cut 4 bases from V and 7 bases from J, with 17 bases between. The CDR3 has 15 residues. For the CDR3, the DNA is TGTGCCAGCAGCTCCTTTAGCGTGAGGGGGAATGAGCAGTTCTTC. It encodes CASSSFSVRGNEQFF.

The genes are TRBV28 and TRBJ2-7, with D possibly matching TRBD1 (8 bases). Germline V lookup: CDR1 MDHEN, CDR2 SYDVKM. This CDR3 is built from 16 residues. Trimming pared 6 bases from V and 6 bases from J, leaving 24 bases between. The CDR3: CASSALGQGGLGEQYF. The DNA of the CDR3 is TGTGCCAGCAGCGCCCTCGGACAGGGAGGGTTGGGCGAGCAGTACTTC.

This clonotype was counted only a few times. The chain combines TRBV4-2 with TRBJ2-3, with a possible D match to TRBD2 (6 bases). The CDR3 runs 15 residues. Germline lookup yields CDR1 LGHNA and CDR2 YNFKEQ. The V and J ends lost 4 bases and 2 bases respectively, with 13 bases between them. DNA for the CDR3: TGTGCCAGCAGCCGGGCTAGCGTACTCACAGATACGCAGTATTTT. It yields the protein CASSRASVLTDTQYF.

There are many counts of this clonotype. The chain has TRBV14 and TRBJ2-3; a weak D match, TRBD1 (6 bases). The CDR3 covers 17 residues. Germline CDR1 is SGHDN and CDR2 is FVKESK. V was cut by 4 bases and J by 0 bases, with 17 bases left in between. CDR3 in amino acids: CASSLAEGVRSTDTQYF. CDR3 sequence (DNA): TGTGCCAGCAGCCTCGCTGAGGGGGTACGGAGCACAGATACGCAGTATTTT.

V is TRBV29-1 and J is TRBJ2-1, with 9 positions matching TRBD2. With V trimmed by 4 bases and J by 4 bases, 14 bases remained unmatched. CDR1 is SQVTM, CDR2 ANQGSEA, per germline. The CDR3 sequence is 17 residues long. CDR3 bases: TGCAGCGTTGCTCGTCTGACTAGCGGCACATCATACAATGAGCAGTTCTTC. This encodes CSVARLTSGTSYNEQFF.